The T cell receptor beta chain described here comes from a study of shared clonotypes between healthy human individuals. Study as a whole: Three plates each covered CD4 naive and memory; CD8 naive two, CD8 memory one.

Generated by immunoSEQ multiplex PCR, the TCRdb table keeps only in-frame clones and is missing some. The sample records just over 2,000,000 clones, 85% to 95% being singletons. Trimming pared 3 bases from V and 9 bases from J, leaving 11 bases between. The CDR3 covers 13 residues. CDR1 and CDR2 from the germline V gene are KGHSH and LQKENI. On this clone itself: Its target is not known.

Whole-study results and caveats: Larger richness was generally estimated for naive than memory subsets. The sampled material consisted only of blood, and tissue repertoires are likely to differ.

Source material: naive CD4+ T cells sorted from blood. Sample subset: CD45RA+ positively selected. This chain links TRBV18 with TRBJ2-2; D unresolved. This TCR was recovered from a man aged 18 to 30 in good health. For the CDR3, the DNA is TGTGCCAGCTCACCCGACTTAACCCGGGAGCTGTTTTTT. Amino acids: CASSPDLTRELFF.